Following are 3 T cell receptor beta chains from one sample sequenced in a study of Ad26.COV2.S vaccination and SARS-CoV-2 variants. Using immunoSEQ multiplex PCR, the repertoire was profiled, and TCRdb retains in-frame clones only, with some absent. This table holds 85,000 to 120,000 clones, roughly 75% found once. Specimen: peripheral blood, collected after recovery from COVID-19. The receptors originated from a human donor who had recovered from COVID-19.

This clone was detected only a few times. As DNA, the CDR3 is TGTGCCAGCACGGAGACAGGGATTAATCAGCCCCAGCATTTT. Translated: CASTETGINQPQHF. The chain employs TRBV2 and TRBJ1-5; TRBD1 matches 7 bases. The CDR3 length is 14 residues. V trimming: 7 bases; J trimming: 4 bases; junction bases outside the gene matches: 7. CDR1 SNHLY and CDR2 FYNNEI come from the germline V gene.

This clone was detected ten times or more. The chain joins TRBV18 to TRBJ1-2, with TRBD1 matching 7 bases. V lost 6 bases, J lost 7 bases, and 14 bases stayed unmatched. CDR1 KGHSH and CDR2 LQKENI come from the germline V gene. This CDR3 has 15 amino acids. In DNA form, the CDR3 reads TGTGCCAGCTCCCTAACCCCGGAGACAGGGTCTGGCTACACCTTC. This translates into CASSLTPETGSGYTF.

This clone has only a few counts. The chain combines TRBV29-1 with TRBJ1-3; D might be TRBD1 (5 bases). CDR3 length: 13 residues. V was shortened by 8 bases and J by 4 bases, with 15 bases between the two germline ends. Germline CDR1 and CDR2: SQVTM and ANQGSEA. The CDR3 nucleotides read TGCAGCTCTTGGGGGGGAACGGGAAACACCATATATTTT. Its translation is CSSWGGTGNTIYF.